Below, one T cell receptor (beta chain) is given with its context. This receptor's antigen is unknown. The record has no base qualities; no much larger clone is one base away. The sample belongs to a study of T cell changes during pregnancy in multiple sclerosis (dated by TCRdb to the late 2010s). With respect to the entire study: In women with multiple sclerosis, the researchers looked at how the T cell repertoire shifted as pregnancy progressed.

Library preparation employed the immunoSEQ multiplex PCR assay. What TCRdb holds here is the immuneACCESS table cut down to in-frame rearrangements. Part of the clones is not present; checked against another copy, under half of the missing clones reflect an unresolved V gene, and the others are unexplained. For this sample there are tens of thousands of clones; more than 85% appear just once. The ten largest clones represent approximately 1.6% of the sample. The source of this sequence is a female donor in good health, enrolled as a control in a pregnancy study. Source: peripheral blood, taken in the first trimester of pregnancy.

The CDR3 protein sequence reads: CASSKQGPETQYF. The nucleotide sequence reads as follows: TGTGCCAGCAGCAAACAGGGGCCAGAGACCCAGTACTTC. Here the chain combines TRBV6-6 and TRBJ2-5; TRBD1 lines up with 7 middle nucleotides. The germline V gene (reference sequence) gives CDR1 as MNHNY and CDR2 as SVGAGI. Taken from cysteine to phenylalanine, the CDR3 has 13 residues. Just CDR3 DNA is preserved here, 39 bases in frame from base 1. Here V drops 6 bases and J drops 4 bases, and the junction holds 5 bases not matched to any gene.